This T cell receptor beta chain was found in a study of neoadjuvant anti-PD-1 for oral cavity cancer. TCRdb keeps only in-frame clones here, not all; method: immunoSEQ multiplex PCR. The data contain about 5,700 clones, roughly 56% of them singletons. V was cut by 3 bases and J by 3 bases, with 8 bases left in between. CDR3 length: 13 residues. Germline CDR1 and CDR2: SGHTA and FQGNSA. The source of this sequence is a person between 35 and 79 years old with oral cavity squamous cell carcinoma. The sample was tumor tissue, taken before nivolumab (anti-PD-1) treatment. The J gene is TRBJ1-1, the V gene TRBV7-2, with D possibly TRBD1 on 5 matching bases. The CDR3 spells CASSFGRDTEAFF. The CDR3, as DNA: TGTGCCAGCAGCTTTGGCAGGGACACTGAAGCTTTCTTT.